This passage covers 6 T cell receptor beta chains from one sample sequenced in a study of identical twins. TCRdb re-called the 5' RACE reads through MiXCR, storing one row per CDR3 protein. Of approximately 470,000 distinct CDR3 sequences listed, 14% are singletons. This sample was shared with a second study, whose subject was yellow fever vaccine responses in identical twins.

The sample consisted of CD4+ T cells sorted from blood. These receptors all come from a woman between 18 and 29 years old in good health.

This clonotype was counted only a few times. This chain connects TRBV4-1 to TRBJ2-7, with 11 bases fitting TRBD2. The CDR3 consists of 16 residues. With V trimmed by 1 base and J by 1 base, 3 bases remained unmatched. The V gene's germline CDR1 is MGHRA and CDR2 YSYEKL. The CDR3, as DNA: TGCGCCAGCAGCCAAGTACTAGCGGGAGCATCCTACGAGCAGTACTTC. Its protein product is CASSQVLAGASYEQYF.

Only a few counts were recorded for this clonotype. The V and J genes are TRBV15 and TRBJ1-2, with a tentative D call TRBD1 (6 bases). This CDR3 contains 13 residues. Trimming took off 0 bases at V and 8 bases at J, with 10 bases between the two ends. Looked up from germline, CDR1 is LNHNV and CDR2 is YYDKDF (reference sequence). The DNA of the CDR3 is TGTGCCACCAGCAGAGATTCAGGGGTCGGCTACACCTTC. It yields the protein CATSRDSGVGYTF.

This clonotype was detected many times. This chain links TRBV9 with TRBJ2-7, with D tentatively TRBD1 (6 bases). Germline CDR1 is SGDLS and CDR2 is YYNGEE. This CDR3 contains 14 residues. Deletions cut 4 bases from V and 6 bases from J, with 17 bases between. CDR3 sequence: CASSRPGVEVEQYF. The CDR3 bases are TGTGCCAGCAGCCGACCAGGGGTTGAGGTCGAGCAGTACTTC.

CDR3 bases: TGTGCCAGTAGTATCAACCGGAAGAATTCACCCCTCCACTTT. It translates to CASSINRKNSPLHF. The genes are TRBV19 and TRBJ1-6; D remains ambiguous. Trimming took 3 bases from V and 7 from J, leaving 10 bases between them. The CDR3 contains 14 residues. From germline, CDR1 is LNHDA and CDR2 SQIVND (reference sequence).

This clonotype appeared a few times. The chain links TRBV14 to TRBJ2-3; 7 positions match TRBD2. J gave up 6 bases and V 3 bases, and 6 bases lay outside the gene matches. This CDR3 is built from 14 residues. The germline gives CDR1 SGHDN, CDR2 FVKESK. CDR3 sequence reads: CASSHHIGGDTQYF. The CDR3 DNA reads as TGTGCCAGCAGCCATCACATCGGGGGGGATACGCAGTATTTT.

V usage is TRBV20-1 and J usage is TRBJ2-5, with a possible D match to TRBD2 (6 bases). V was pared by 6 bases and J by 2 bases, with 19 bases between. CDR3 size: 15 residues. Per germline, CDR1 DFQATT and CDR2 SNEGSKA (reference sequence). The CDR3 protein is CSAIKLATKQETQYF. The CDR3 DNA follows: TGCAGTGCCATAAAGCTAGCGACAAAACAAGAGACCCAGTACTTC.